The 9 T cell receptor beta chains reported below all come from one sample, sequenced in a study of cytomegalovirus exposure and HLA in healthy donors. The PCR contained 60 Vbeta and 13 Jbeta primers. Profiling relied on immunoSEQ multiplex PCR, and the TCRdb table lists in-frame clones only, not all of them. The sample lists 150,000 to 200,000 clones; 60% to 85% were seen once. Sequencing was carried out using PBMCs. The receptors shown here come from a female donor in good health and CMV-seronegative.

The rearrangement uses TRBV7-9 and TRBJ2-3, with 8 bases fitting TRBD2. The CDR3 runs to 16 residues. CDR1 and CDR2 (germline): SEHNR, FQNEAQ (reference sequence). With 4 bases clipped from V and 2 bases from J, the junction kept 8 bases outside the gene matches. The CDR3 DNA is TGTGCCAGCAGCTCCGAGCGGGGGAGCCACACAGATACGCAGTATTTT. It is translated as CASSSERGSHTDTQYF.

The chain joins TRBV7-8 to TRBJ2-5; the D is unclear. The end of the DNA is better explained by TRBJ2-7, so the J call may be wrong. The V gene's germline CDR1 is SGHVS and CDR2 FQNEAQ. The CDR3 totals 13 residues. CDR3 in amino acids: CASSLEVDYEQYF. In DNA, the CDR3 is TGTGCCAGCAGCTTAGAAGTAGACTACGAGCAGTACTTC.

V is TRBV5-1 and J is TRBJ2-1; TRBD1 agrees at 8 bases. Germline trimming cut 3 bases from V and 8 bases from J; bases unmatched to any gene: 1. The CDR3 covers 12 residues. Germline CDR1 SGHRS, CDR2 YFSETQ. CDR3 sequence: CASSSGGDEQFF. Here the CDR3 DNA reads TGCGCCAGCAGCTCAGGGGGCGATGAGCAGTTCTTC.

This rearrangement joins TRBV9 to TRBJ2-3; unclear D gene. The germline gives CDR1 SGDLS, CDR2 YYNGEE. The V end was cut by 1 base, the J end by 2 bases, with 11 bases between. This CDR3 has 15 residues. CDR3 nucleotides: TGTGCCAGCAGCGTAACCGGCGGCGACACAGATACGCAGTATTTT. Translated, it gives CASSVTGGDTDTQYF.

CDR3 residues: CASSQAGGLNTGELFF. The CDR3 nucleotides read TGCGCCAGCAGCCAAGCGGGGGGGCTGAACACCGGGGAGCTGTTTTTT. The rearrangement joins TRBV4-3 to TRBJ2-2, with TRBD2 identical over 8 bases. Germline V gives CDR1 LGHNA, CDR2 YSLEER. J was trimmed by 1 base and V by 1 base; bases with no gene match: 2. The CDR3 length is 16 residues.

The CDR3 spells CAIHRSNQPQHF. DNA for the CDR3: TGTGCCATACACCGTAGCAATCAGCCCCAGCATTTT. V gene TRBV28 combines with J gene TRBJ1-5; D call uncertain. The CDR3 consists of 12 residues. V lost 10 bases, J lost 0 bases, and 7 bases lay in between. CDR1 is MDHEN, CDR2 SYDVKM, per germline.

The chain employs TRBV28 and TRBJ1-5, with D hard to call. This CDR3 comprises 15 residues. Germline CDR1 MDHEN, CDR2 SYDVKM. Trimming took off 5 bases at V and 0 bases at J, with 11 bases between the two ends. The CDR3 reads CASSDPGYSNQPQHF. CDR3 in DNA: TGTGCCAGCAGTGATCCAGGTTATAGCAATCAGCCCCAGCATTTT.

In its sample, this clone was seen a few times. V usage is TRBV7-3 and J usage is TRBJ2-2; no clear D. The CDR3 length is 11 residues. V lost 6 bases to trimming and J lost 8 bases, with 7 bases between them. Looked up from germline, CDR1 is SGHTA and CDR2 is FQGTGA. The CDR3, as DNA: TGTGCCAGCAGGTCCGGGGGGGAGCTGTTTTTT. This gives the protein CASRSGGELFF.

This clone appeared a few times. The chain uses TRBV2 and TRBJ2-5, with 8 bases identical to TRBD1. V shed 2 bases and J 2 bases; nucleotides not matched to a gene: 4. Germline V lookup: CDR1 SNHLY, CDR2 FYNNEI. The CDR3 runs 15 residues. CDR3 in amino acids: CASSEHRGNQETQYF. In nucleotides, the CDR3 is TGTGCCAGCAGTGAACACAGGGGGAATCAAGAGACCCAGTACTTC.